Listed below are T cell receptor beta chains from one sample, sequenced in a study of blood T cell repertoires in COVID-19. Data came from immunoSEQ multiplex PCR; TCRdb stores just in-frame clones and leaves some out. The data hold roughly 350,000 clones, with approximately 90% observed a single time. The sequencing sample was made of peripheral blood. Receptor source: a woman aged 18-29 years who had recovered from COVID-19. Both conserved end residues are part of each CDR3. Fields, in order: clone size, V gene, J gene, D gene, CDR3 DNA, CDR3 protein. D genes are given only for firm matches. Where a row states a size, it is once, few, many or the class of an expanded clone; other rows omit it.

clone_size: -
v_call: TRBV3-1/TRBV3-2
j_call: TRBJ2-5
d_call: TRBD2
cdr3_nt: TGTGCCAGCAGCCTCAAGGTACTAGCGGTGCAAGAGACCCAGTACTTC
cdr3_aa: CASSLKVLAVQETQYF

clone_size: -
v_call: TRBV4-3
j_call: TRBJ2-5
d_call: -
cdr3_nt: TGCGCCAGCAGCCAAGGTCGAGAGAAATTCGAGACCCAGTACTTC
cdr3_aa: CASSQGREKFETQYF

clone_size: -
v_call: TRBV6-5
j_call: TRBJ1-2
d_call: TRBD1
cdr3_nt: TGTGCCAGCAGACTTTTCGACAGGGCTGGCTACACCTTC
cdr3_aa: CASRLFDRAGYTF

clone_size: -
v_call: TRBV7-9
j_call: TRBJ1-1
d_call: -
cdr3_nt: TGTGCCAGCAGCTTCGGGACATCCTCTATGAACACTGAAGCTTTCTTT
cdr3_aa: CASSFGTSSMNTEAFF

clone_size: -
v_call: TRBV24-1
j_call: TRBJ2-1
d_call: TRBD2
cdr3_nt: TGTGCCACCAGTGATTTAGCCGGGGAGGACGGGGGGGGAAATGAGCAGTTCTTC
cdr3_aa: CATSDLAGEDGGGNEQFF

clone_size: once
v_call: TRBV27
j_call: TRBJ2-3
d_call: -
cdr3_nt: TGTGCCAGCAGTTTATCGATGCGAGGCCCTAAAGGCACAGATACGCAGTATTTT
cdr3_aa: CASSLSMRGPKGTDTQYF

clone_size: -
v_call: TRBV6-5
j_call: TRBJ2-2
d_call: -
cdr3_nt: TGTGCCAGCAGTTACGCGTCAACCGGGGAGCTGTTTTTT
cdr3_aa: CASSYASTGELFF

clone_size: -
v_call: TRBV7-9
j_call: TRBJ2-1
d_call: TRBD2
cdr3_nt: TGTGCCAGCAGCTTAGCGGTAGCGGGAGCATATGAGCAGTTCTTC
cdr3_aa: CASSLAVAGAYEQFF

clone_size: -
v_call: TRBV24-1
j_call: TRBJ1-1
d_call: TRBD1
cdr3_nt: TGTGCCACCAGATCCAGGGGGTACACTGAAGCTTTCTTT
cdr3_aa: CATRSRGYTEAFF

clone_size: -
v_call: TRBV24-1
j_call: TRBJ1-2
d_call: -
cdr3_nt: TGTGCCACACAGGGAGGGGATGGCTACACCTTC
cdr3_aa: CATQGGDGYTF

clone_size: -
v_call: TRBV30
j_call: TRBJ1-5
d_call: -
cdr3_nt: TGTGCCTGGAGTGTAGGGGGTGGACAGCCCCAGCATTTT
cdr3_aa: CAWSVGGGQPQHF